The 9 T cell receptor beta chains listed next were all sequenced from one sample in a study of blood T cell repertoires in COVID-19. Data came from immunoSEQ multiplex PCR; TCRdb stores just in-frame clones and leaves some out. The table has roughly 130,000 clones, about 83% seen once. Sequenced material: PBMCs or T cells enriched from blood (not recorded which). The origin of the receptors is a woman aged 45 to 65 with acute COVID-19.

The V call is TRBV27, the J call TRBJ1-5; 10 bases are shared with TRBD1. The length of the CDR3 is 15 residues. Losses at the gene ends were 7 bases for V and 7 bases for J; bases not matched to a gene: 10. Germline CDR1 is MNHEY and CDR2 is SMNVEV (reference sequence). The CDR3: CASTRTGGSWQPQHF. CDR3 bases: TGTGCCAGCACACGGACAGGGGGGTCATGGCAGCCCCAGCATTTT.

The rearrangement joins TRBV4-1 to TRBJ1-2; the D gene is possibly TRBD1 (5 bases). V lost 1 base and J 0 bases, leaving 9 bases between the germline ends. This CDR3 has 15 amino acids. Germline CDR1 MGHRA, CDR2 YSYEKL. CDR3 coding DNA: TGCGCCAGCAGCCAAGGACCGACAGCTAACTATGGCTACACCTTC. As protein: CASSQGPTANYGYTF.

The V gene is TRBV20-1, the J gene TRBJ2-3; 7 nucleotides match TRBD2. The CDR3 extends over 14 amino acids. CDR1 is DFQATT and CDR2 is SNEGSKA in the germline V gene (reference sequence). V was pared by 3 bases and J by 0 bases, with 3 bases of the junction left unmatched. CDR3 in DNA: TGCAGTGCTAGTCATAGCGGGAGCACAGATACGCAGTATTTT. Translation: CSASHSGSTDTQYF.

Many counts were recorded for this clone. The chain has TRBV5-6 and TRBJ2-7; tentative D call: TRBD2 (6 bases). This CDR3 has 16 amino acids. Germline lookup yields CDR1 SGHDT and CDR2 YYEEEE. V was cut by 0 bases and J by 1 base, with 14 bases left in between. CDR3 sequence: CASSLDRPGVSYEQYF. The CDR3, as DNA: TGTGCCAGCAGCTTGGACCGTCCGGGGGTTTCCTACGAGCAGTACTTC.

The chain uses TRBV12-3 or TRBV12-4 and TRBJ2-3; 7 bases fit TRBD2. This CDR3 contains 13 residues. Unmatched junction bases numbered 1, after V lost 3 bases and J lost 4 bases. This chain's CDR3 is CASSFAGADTQYF. CDR3 in DNA: TGTGCCAGCAGTTTTGCGGGGGCAGATACGCAGTATTTT.

This clone was recorded a few times. The gene calls are TRBV7-9 and TRBJ2-7; 12 nucleotides agree with TRBD1. CDR1 is SEHNR, CDR2 FQNEAQ, per germline (reference sequence). Trimming at V came to 4 bases and at J to 7 bases, leaving 11 bases not matched to a gene. The CDR3 runs to 16 residues. The CDR3 nucleotides are TGTGCCAGCAGCTGGCTTTCGGGACAGGGGGCGGAAGAGCAGTACTTC. Protein product: CASSWLSGQGAEEQYF.

This clone has more than one count but fewer than ten. The rearrangement joins TRBV3-1 (or the pseudogene TRBV3-2) to TRBJ1-1, with D hard to call. Germline CDR1 LGHDT, CDR2 YNNKEL (reference sequence). CDR3 length: 14 amino acids. V lost 0 bases and J lost 6, with 11 bases in between. This CDR3 is CASSQEFGVAEAFF. The DNA for the CDR3 is TGTGCCAGCAGCCAAGAATTTGGAGTTGCTGAAGCTTTCTTT.

The V call is TRBV2, the J call TRBJ2-7; 10 positions agree with TRBD2. Germline V gives CDR1 SNHLY, CDR2 FYNNEI. V shed 6 bases, J shed 3 bases, and the junction held 8 bases outside the gene matches. CDR3 length: 15 residues. CDR3 in amino acids: CASSPRTSGFYEQYF. The CDR3 nucleotides are TGTGCCAGCAGCCCCAGGACTAGCGGATTCTACGAGCAGTACTTC.

This chain uses TRBV15 with TRBJ1-4; no clear D. The germline V gene encodes CDR1 LNHNV and CDR2 YYDKDF (reference sequence). This CDR3 comprises 13 residues. V was shortened by 8 bases and J by 0 bases, with 7 bases between the two germline ends. The CDR3 protein is CATSFSTNEKLFF. CDR3 bases: TGTGCCACCTCCTTCTCAACTAATGAAAAACTGTTTTTT.